Listed here are 3 T cell receptor beta chains from one sample, sequenced in a study of T cell clonotyping in hematopoietic cell transplantation. Libraries were prepared by immunoSEQ multiplex PCR; TCRdb keeps only in-frame clonotypes and omits some of them. The table includes over 8,000 clones, around 81% detected once. The sequences come from peripheral blood mononuclear cells, collected 180 days after allogeneic stem cell transplant. These receptor sequences come from a female patient aged 50 to 65 who had an allogeneic stem cell transplant from an unrelated donor, so the T cells may come from the graft donor. Some clones in this sample may be carry-over from other donors' samples.

This chain uses TRBV5-8 with TRBJ2-7, with a tentative D call TRBD1 (6 bases). The V gene's germline CDR1 is SGHTS and CDR2 YDEGEE. CDR3 size: 13 residues. Trimming shortened V by 4 bases and J by 5 bases, and 13 bases separated the two germline ends. CDR3 nucleotide sequence: TGTGCCAGCAGCGACCGGAACAGGGACGAGCAGTACTTC. This codes for CASSDRNRDEQYF.

This clone was observed a single time. This chain connects TRBV4-3 to TRBJ1-2; 8 nucleotides match TRBD1. V trimming: 3 bases; J trimming: 5 bases; junction bases outside the gene matches: 11. CDR1 LGHNA and CDR2 YSLEER come from the germline V gene. The CDR3 sequence is 16 residues long. The CDR3 here is CASSQDQSWTGYGYTF. In DNA form, the CDR3 reads TGCGCCAGCAGCCAGGATCAGAGTTGGACAGGGTATGGCTACACCTTC.

This clone was detected a few times. The chain combines TRBV5-6 with TRBJ2-5, with 9 nucleotides matching TRBD1. This CDR3 has 13 residues. V shed 2 bases, J shed 5 bases, and the junction held 1 base outside the gene matches. The germline V gene encodes CDR1 SGHDT and CDR2 YYEEEE. The CDR3 spells CASSLDRGETQYF. The DNA for the CDR3 is TGTGCCAGCAGCTTAGACAGGGGGGAGACCCAGTACTTC.